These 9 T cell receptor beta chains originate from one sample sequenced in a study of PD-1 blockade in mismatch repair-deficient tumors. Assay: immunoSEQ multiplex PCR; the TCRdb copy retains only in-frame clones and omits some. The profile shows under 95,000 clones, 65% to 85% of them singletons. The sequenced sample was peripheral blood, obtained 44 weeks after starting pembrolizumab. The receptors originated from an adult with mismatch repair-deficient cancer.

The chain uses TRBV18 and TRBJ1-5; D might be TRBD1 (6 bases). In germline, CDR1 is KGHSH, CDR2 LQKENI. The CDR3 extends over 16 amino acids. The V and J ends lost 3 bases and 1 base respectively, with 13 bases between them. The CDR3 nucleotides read TGTGCCAGCTCACCCACAGGGAGCGTAAGCAATCAGCCCCAGCATTTT. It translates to CASSPTGSVSNQPQHF.

The CDR3 coding sequence is TGTGCCAGCAGCTTCGAGCCGAGCTCCTACGAGCAGTACTTC. Its translation is CASSFEPSSYEQYF. The chain is built from TRBV7-8 and TRBJ2-7; D is undetermined. V lost 3 bases and J lost 0, with 9 bases in between. The CDR3 extends over 14 amino acids. CDR1 is SGHVS and CDR2 is FQNEAQ in the germline V gene. The variable domain in full, completed from reference TRBV7-8 and TRBJ2-7, reads GAGVSQSPRYKVAKRGQDVALRCDPISGHVSLFWYQQALGQGPEFLTYFQNEAQLDKSGLPSDRFFAERPEGSVSTLKIQRTQQEDSAVYLCASSFEPSSYEQYFGPGTRLTVT.

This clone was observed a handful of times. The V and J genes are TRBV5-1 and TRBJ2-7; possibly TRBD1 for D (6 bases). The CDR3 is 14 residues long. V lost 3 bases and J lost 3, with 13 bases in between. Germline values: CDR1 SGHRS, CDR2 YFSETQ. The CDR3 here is CASSSQTGNYEQYF. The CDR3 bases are TGCGCCAGCAGCTCCCAGACAGGTAACTACGAGCAGTACTTC.

The CDR3 coding sequence is TGTGCCAGCAGCCCCGGTCGGACAGATACGCAGTATTTT. Translating gives CASSPGRTDTQYF. The chain joins TRBV6-6 to TRBJ2-3; no clear D gene. Trimming removed 6 bases at V and 3 bases at J, with 10 bases between. Per germline, CDR1 MNHNY and CDR2 SVGAGI (reference sequence). This CDR3 contains 13 residues.

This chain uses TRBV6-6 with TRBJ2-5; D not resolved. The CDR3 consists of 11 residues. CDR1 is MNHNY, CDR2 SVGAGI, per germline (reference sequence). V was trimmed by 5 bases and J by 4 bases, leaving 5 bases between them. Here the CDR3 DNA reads TGTGCCAGCAGTCAGCGAGAGACCCAGTACTTC. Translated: CASSQRETQYF.

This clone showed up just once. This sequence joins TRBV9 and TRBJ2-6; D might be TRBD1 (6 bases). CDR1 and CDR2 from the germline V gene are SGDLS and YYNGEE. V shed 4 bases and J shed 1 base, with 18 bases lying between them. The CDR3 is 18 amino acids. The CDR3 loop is CASSLQGDSPSGANVLTF. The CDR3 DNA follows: TGTGCCAGCAGCTTACAGGGAGATAGTCCATCTGGGGCCAACGTCCTGACTTTC.

The CDR3 coding sequence is TGTGCCAGCAGTTGGAACTACAATGAGCAGTTCTTC. Amino acids: CASSWNYNEQFF. The rearrangement links TRBV27 to TRBJ2-1; D remains unclear. The CDR3 extends over 12 amino acids. Trimming cost V 4 bases and J 3 bases, with 4 bases left between them. CDR1 is MNHEY and CDR2 is SMNVEV in the germline V gene (reference sequence).

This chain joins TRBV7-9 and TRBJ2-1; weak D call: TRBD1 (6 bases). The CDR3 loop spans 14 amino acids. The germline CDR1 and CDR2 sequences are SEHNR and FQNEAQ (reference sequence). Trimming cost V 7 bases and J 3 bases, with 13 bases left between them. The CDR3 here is CASTPLRGYNEQFF. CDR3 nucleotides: TGTGCCAGCACCCCCCTCAGGGGCTACAATGAGCAGTTCTTC.

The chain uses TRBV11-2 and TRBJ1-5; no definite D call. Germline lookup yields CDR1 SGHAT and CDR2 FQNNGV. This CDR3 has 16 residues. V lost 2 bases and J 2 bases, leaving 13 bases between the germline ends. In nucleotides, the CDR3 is TGTGCCAGCAGCTTATCGTTCGTTGGGGGCAATCAGCCCCAGCATTTT. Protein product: CASSLSFVGGNQPQHF.